Detailed here is one TCR beta chain. This specimen comes from a study of monozygotic twins with inflammatory bowel disease. Each CDR3 protein gets one entry in TCRdb, which reprocessed the 5' RACE reads and gives no DNA. The table lists over 150,000 distinct CDR3 sequences. Material for sequencing was blood. This receptor was obtained from a human donor with ulcerative colitis or Crohn's disease, or a healthy co-twin of an affected twin (not recorded which).

The CDR3 sequence is CASSPRAGGYGYTF. The chain joins TRBV7-2 to TRBJ1-2; TCRdb proposes TRBD1, but this gene call is untestable without DNA. CDR3 length equals 14 residues. Per the germline V gene, CDR1 is SGHTA and CDR2 is FQGNSA.